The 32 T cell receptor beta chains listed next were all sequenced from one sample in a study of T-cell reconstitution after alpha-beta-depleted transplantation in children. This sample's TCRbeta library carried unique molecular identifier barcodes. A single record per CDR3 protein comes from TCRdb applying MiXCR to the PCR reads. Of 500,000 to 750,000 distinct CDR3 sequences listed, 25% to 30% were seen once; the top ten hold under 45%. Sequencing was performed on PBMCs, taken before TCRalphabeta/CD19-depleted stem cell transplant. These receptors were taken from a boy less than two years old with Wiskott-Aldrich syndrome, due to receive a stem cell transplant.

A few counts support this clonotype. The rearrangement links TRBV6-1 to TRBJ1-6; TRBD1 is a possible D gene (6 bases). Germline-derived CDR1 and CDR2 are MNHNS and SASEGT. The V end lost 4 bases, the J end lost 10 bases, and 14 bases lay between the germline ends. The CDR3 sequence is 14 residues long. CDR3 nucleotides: TGTGCCAGCAGTGGACGACAGGCGCAGTCACCCCTCCACTTT. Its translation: CASSGRQAQSPLHF.

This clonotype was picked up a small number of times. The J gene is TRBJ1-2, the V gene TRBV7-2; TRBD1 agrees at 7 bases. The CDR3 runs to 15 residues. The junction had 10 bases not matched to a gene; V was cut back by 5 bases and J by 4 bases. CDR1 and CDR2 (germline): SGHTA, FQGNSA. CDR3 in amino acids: CASSAETGFIYGYTF. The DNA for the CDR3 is TGTGCCAGCAGCGCCGAGACAGGGTTCATCTATGGCTACACCTTC.

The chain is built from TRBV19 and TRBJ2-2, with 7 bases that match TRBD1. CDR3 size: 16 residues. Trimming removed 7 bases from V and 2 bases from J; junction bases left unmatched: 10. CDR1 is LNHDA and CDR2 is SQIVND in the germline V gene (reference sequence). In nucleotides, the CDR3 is TGTGCCAGTACTTCGAGGGACAGAATTAACACCGGGGAGCTGTTTTTT. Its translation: CASTSRDRINTGELFF.

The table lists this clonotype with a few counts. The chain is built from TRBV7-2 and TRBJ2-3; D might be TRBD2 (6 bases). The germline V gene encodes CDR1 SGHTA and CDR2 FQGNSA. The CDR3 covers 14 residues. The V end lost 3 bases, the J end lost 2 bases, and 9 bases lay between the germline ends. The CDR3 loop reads CASSFGGNTDTQYF. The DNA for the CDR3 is TGTGCCAGCAGCTTCGGCGGGAACACAGATACGCAGTATTTT.

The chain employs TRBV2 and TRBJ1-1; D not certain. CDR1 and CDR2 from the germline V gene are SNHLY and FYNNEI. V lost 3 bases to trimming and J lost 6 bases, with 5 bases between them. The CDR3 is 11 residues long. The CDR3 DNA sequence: TGTGCCAGCAGTGATAACCCTGAAGCTTTCTTT. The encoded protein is CASSDNPEAFF.

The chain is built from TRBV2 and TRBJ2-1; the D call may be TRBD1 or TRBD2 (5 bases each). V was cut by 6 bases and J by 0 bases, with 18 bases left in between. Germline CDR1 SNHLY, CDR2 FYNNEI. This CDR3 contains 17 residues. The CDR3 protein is CASRKWGKAVSYNEQFF. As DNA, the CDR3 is TGTGCCAGCAGGAAATGGGGCAAAGCGGTCTCCTACAATGAGCAGTTCTTC. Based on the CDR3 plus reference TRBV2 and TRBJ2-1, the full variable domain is EPEVTQTPSHQVTQMGQEVILRCVPISNHLYFYWYRQILGQKVEFLVSFYNNEISEKSEIFDDQFSVERPDGSNFTLKIRSTKLEDSAMYFCASRKWGKAVSYNEQFFGPGTRLTVL.

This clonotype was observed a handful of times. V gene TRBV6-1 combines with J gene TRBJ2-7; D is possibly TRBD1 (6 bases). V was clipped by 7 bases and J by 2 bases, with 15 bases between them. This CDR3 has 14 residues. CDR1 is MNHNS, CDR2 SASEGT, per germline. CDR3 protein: CASTRGMGTYEQYF. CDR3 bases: TGTGCCAGCACCAGGGGCATGGGGACCTACGAGCAGTACTTC.

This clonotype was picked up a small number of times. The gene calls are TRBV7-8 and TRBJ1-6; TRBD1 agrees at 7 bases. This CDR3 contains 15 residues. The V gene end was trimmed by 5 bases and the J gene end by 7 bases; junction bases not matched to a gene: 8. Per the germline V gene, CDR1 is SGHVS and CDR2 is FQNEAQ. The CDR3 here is CASSPSEDRNSPLHF. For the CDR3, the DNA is TGTGCCAGCAGCCCTTCGGAGGACAGGAATTCACCCCTCCACTTT.

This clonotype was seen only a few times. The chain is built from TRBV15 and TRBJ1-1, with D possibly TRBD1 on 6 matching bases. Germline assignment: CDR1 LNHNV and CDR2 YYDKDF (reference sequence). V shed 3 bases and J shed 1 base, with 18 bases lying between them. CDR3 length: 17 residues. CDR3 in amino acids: CATSSLGLDRPNTEAFF. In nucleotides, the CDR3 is TGTGCCACCAGCAGTTTGGGGTTGGACAGACCGAACACTGAAGCTTTCTTT.

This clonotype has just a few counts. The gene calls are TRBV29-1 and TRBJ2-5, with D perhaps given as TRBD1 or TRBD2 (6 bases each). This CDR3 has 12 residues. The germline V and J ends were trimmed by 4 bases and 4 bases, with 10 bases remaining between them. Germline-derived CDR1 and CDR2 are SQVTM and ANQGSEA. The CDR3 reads CSVVEGGETQYF. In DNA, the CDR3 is TGCAGCGTTGTTGAGGGGGGAGAGACCCAGTACTTC. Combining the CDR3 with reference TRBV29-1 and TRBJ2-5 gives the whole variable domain SAVISQKPSRDICQRGTSLTIQCQVDSQVTMMFWYRQQPGQSLTLIATANQGSEATYESGFVIDKFPISRPNLTFSTLTVSNMSPEDSSIYLCSVVEGGETQYFGPGTRLLVL.

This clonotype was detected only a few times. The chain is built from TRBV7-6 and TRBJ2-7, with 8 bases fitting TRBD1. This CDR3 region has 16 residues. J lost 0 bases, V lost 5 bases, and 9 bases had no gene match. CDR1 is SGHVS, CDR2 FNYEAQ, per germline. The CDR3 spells CASSRETGAPSYEQYF. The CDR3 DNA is TGTGCCAGCAGCAGAGAGACAGGGGCACCCTCCTACGAGCAGTACTTC.

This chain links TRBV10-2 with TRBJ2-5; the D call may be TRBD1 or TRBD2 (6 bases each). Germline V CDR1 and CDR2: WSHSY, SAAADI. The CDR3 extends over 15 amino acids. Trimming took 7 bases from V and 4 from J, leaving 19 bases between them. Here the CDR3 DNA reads TGCGCCAGCACTAGCGCCACAGGGATACGAGAGACCCAGTACTTC. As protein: CASTSATGIRETQYF.

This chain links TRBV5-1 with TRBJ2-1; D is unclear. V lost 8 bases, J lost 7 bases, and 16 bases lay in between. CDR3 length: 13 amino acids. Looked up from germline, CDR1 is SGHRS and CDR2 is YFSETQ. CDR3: CASGNPTSNEQFF. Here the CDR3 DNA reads TGCGCCAGTGGGAATCCCACCTCAAATGAGCAGTTCTTC.

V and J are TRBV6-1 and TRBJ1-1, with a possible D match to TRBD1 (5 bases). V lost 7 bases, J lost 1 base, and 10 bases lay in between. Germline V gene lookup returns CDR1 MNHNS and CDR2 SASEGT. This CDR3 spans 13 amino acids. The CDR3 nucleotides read TGTGCCAGCATGATTGGGGGGAACACTGAAGCTTTCTTT. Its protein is CASMIGGNTEAFF.

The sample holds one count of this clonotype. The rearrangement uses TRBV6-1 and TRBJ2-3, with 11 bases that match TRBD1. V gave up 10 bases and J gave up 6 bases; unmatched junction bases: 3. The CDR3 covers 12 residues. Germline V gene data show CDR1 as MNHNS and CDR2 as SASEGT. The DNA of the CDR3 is TGTGCCATCGGACAGGGGGCGGATACGCAGTATTTT. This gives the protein CAIGQGADTQYF.

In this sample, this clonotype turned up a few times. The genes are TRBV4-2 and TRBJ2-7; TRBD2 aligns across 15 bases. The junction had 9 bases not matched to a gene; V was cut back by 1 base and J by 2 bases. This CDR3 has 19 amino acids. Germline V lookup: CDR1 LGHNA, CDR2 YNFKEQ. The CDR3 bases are TGTGCCAGCAGCCAAGCTGCGGGACTAGCGGGAGGATGGGCCTACGAGCAGTACTTC. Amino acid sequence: CASSQAAGLAGGWAYEQYF.

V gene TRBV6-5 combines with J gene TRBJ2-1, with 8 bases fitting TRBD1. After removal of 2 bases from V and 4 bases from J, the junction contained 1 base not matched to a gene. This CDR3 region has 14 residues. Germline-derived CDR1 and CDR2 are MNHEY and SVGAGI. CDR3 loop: CASSYGQGYNEQFF. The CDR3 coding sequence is TGTGCCAGCAGTTACGGACAGGGTTACAATGAGCAGTTCTTC.

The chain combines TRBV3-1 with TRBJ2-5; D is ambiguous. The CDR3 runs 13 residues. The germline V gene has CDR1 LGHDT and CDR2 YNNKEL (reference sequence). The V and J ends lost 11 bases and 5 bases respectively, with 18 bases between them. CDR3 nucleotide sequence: TGTGCCGCCGGCCCCGCGAGCAGCGAGACCCAGTACTTC. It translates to CAAGPASSETQYF.

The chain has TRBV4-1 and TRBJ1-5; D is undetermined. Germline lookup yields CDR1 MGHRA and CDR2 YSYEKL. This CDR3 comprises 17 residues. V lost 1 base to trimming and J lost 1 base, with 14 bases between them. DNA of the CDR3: TGCGCCAGCAGCCAAGTCGAGGGAAAAGGGAGCAATCAGCCCCAGCATTTT. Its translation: CASSQVEGKGSNQPQHF.

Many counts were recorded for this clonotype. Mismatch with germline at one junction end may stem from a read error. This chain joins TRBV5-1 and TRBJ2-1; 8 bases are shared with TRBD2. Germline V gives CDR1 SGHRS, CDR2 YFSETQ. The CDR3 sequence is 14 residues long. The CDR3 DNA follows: TGTGCCAGCAGCTTAGCGGGACGTTACAATGAGCAGTTCTTC. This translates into CASSLAGRYNEQFF.

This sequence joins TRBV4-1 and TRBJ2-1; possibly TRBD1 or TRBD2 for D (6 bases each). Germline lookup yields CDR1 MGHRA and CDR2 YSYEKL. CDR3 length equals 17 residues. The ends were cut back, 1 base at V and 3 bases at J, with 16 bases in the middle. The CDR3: CASSQVGGTRYYNEQFF. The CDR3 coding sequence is TGCGCCAGCAGCCAAGTAGGGGGGACGAGGTACTACAATGAGCAGTTCTTC.

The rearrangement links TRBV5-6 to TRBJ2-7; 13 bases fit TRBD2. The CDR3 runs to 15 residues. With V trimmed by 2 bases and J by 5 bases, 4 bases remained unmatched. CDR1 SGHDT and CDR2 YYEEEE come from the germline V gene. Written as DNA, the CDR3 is TGTGCCAGCAGCTTAGGACTAGCGGGAGATGACGAGCAGTACTTC. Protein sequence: CASSLGLAGDDEQYF.

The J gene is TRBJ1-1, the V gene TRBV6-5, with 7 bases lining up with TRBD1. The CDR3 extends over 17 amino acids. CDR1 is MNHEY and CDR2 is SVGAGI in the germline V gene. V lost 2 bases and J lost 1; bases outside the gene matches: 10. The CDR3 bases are TGTGCCAGCAGTTACACCGGTTCGACAGGGAGGAACACTGAAGCTTTCTTT. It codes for CASSYTGSTGRNTEAFF.

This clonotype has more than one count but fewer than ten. Here the CDR3 reads CASSRTGQREGYNEQFF. Written as DNA, the CDR3 is TGTGCCAGCAGCAGAACCGGCCAGCGGGAGGGATACAATGAGCAGTTCTTC. The chain is built from TRBV5-6 and TRBJ2-1; TRBD2 matches at 10 bases. CDR3 length equals 17 residues. Germline V gives CDR1 SGHDT, CDR2 YYEEEE. Trimming at V came to 4 bases and at J to 4 bases, leaving 11 bases not matched to a gene.

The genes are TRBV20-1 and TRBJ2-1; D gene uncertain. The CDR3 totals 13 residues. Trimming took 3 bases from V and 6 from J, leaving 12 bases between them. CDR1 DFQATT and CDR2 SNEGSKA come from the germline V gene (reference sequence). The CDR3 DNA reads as TGCAGTGCTAGCCAGGACGCTGTCAATGAGCAGTTCTTC. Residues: CSASQDAVNEQFF.

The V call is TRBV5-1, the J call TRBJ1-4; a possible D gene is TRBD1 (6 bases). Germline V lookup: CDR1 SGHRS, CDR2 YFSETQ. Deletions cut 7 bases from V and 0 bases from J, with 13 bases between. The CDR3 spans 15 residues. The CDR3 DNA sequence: TGCGCCAGCCGAGGACAGACGACAACTAATGAAAAACTGTTTTTT. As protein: CASRGQTTTNEKLFF.

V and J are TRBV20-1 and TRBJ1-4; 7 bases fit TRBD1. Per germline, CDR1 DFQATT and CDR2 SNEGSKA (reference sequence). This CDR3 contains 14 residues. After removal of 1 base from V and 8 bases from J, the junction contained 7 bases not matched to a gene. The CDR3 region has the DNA TGCAGTGCTAGAGTGACAGGGAGGTACGAAAAACTGTTTTTT. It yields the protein CSARVTGRYEKLFF.

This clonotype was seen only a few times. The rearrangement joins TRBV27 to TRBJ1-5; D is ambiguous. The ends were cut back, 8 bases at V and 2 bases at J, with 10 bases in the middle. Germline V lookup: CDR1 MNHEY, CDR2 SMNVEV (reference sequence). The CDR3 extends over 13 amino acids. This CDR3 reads CASSYLGNQPQHF. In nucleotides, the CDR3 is TGTGCCAGCTCTTATCTGGGCAATCAGCCCCAGCATTTT.

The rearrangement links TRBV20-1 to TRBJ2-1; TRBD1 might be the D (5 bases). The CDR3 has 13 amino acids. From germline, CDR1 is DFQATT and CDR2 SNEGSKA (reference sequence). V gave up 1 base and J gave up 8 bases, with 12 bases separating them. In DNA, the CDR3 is TGCAGTGCTAGAGCGGCAGGGTCCCATGAGCAGTTCTTC. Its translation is CSARAAGSHEQFF.

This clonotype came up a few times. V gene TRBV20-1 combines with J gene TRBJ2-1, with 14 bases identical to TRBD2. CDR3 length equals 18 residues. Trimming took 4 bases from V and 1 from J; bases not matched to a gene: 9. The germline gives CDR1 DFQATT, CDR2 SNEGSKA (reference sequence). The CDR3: CSAMATSGRAPSYNEQFF. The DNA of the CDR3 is TGCAGTGCTATGGCGACTAGCGGGAGGGCCCCTTCCTACAATGAGCAGTTCTTC.

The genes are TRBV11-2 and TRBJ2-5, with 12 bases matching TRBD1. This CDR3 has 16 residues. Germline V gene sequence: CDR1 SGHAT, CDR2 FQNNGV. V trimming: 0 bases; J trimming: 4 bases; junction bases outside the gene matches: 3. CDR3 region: CASSLEGQGATETQYF. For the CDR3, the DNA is TGTGCCAGCAGCTTAGAGGGACAGGGGGCTACAGAGACCCAGTACTTC.

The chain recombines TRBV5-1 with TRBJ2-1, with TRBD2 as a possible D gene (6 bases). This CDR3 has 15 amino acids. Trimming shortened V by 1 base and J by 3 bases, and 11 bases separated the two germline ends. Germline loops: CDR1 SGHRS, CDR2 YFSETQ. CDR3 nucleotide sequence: TGCGCCAGCAGCTTGAGCCGGGGGATCTACAATGAGCAGTTCTTC. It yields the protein CASSLSRGIYNEQFF.